These 29 T cell receptor beta chains originate from one sample sequenced in a study of T cell repertoires in cytomegalovirus infection. TCRdb ran MiXCR on the reads and lists one entry per CDR3 protein. The sample has more than 200,000 distinct CDR3 sequences, approximately 9.2% seen once. The sample consisted of PBMCs. The origin of the receptors is a human donor in good health (CMV status not recorded). Some clones in this sample may be carry-over from other donors' samples.

This clonotype was observed a few times. This sequence joins TRBV6-1 and TRBJ1-2, with TRBD1 matching over 7 bases. The germline V gene encodes CDR1 MNHNS and CDR2 SASEGT. The CDR3 is 16 amino acids. V shed 6 bases, J shed 4 bases, and the junction held 14 bases outside the gene matches. The CDR3 reads CASRPRSTGRSYGYTF. The CDR3 DNA reads TGTGCCAGCAGACCGCGATCGACAGGGAGGAGCTATGGCTACACCTTC.

There are many counts of this clonotype. This chain links TRBV4-2 with TRBJ2-6, with unresolved D. The length of the CDR3 is 17 residues. Germline CDR1 LGHNA, CDR2 YNFKEQ. The V end was cut by 0 bases, the J end by 0 bases, with 9 bases between. The CDR3 loop reads CASSQEEWNSGANVLTF. The CDR3 DNA reads TGTGCCAGCAGCCAAGAGGAGTGGAACTCTGGGGCCAACGTCCTGACTTTC.

This clonotype was detected ten times or more. This rearrangement joins TRBV5-6 to TRBJ2-7, with a weak D call TRBD1 (6 bases). The CDR3 is 13 residues long. The germline V gene has CDR1 SGHDT and CDR2 YYEEEE. V was shortened by 0 bases and J by 4 bases, with 8 bases between the two germline ends. The CDR3 coding sequence is TGTGCCAGCAGCTTGGGGACAGTTTACGAGCAGTACTTC. Translated: CASSLGTVYEQYF.

This clonotype showed up many times. The gene calls are TRBV7-2 and TRBJ2-6, with D unresolved. V was cut by 5 bases and J by 0 bases, with 8 bases left in between. This CDR3 has 15 amino acids. Germline V gene lookup returns CDR1 SGHTA and CDR2 FQGNSA. The CDR3 sequence is CASSPTLSGANVLTF. Here the CDR3 DNA reads TGTGCCAGCAGCCCGACGCTCTCTGGGGCCAACGTCCTGACTTTC.

This clonotype came up many times. The chain combines TRBV7-2 with TRBJ1-4, with 9 nucleotides matching TRBD1. CDR1 is SGHTA, CDR2 FQGNSA, per germline. V was clipped by 1 base and J by 8 bases; unmatched bases: 11. The CDR3 extends over 17 amino acids. The DNA for the CDR3 is TGTGCCAGCAGCTTAGGCGCGGGGACAGGGATTGGGGAAAAACTGTTTTTT. Amino acids: CASSLGAGTGIGEKLFF. Full variable domain (rest looked up from reference TRBV7-2 and TRBJ1-4): GAGVSQSPSNKVTEKGKDVELRCDPISGHTALYWYRQSLGQGLEFLIYFQGNSAPDKSGLPSDRFSAERTGGSVSTLTIQRTQQEDSAVYLCASSLGAGTGIGEKLFFGSGTQLSVL.

This clonotype was observed many times. The chain couples TRBV19 to TRBJ1-2, with D unclear. The germline V gene has CDR1 LNHDA and CDR2 SQIVND (reference sequence). CDR3 length: 15 residues. V was trimmed by 3 bases and J by 5 bases, leaving 16 bases between them. The CDR3 here is CASSMLLGSPYGYTF. The CDR3 bases are TGTGCCAGTAGTATGTTGTTGGGCAGCCCTTATGGCTACACCTTC.

This clonotype showed up many times. The chain employs TRBV7-9 and TRBJ1-3, with D perhaps matching TRBD1 (6 bases). Germline assignment: CDR1 SEHNR and CDR2 FQNEAQ (reference sequence). The CDR3 is 16 amino acids. The V and J ends lost 5 bases and 0 bases respectively, with 14 bases between them. The CDR3 DNA follows: TGTGCCAGCAGCCGAGGGACACCCAGCTCTGGAAACACCATATATTTT. Translating it yields CASSRGTPSSGNTIYF.

This clonotype was counted many times. This sequence joins TRBV7-2 and TRBJ1-5, with TRBD1 matching over 11 bases. CDR1 and CDR2 from the germline V gene are SGHTA and FQGNSA. Trimming took 5 bases from V and 4 from J; bases not matched to a gene: 10. The CDR3 covers 17 residues. In nucleotides, the CDR3 is TGTGCCAGCAGCCCACAGGGACAGGGGGTTGGAAATCAGCCCCAGCATTTT. It encodes CASSPQGQGVGNQPQHF.

Ten or more counts support this clonotype. The chain employs TRBV10-3 and TRBJ1-1; TRBD1 matches at 9 bases. The CDR3 is 14 amino acids. The J segment lost 5 bases and the V segment lost 6 bases, leaving 7 bases of the junction unmatched. The germline gives CDR1 ENHRY, CDR2 SYGVKD. This chain's CDR3 is CAIRPDRGTTEAFF. The CDR3 DNA reads as TGTGCCATCAGACCAGACAGGGGGACTACTGAAGCTTTCTTT.

In this sample, this clonotype turned up many times. The chain carries TRBV19 and TRBJ1-1, with a weak D call TRBD1 (5 bases). Trimming cost V 4 bases and J 3 bases, with 15 bases left between them. CDR1 and CDR2 (germline): LNHDA, SQIVND (reference sequence). The CDR3 covers 15 residues. DNA for the CDR3: TGTGCCAGTAGTAGTCCGTCAGGGTCGGACACTGAAGCTTTCTTT. Translating it yields CASSSPSGSDTEAFF.

This chain connects TRBV20-1 to TRBJ1-5, with 7 bases aligning to TRBD1. The CDR3 extends over 16 amino acids. Germline loops: CDR1 DFQATT, CDR2 SNEGSKA (reference sequence). The V and J ends lost 5 bases and 0 bases, in that order; junction bases with no gene match: 10. CDR3 protein: CSAPVPGQLSNQPQHF. In nucleotides, the CDR3 is TGCAGTGCTCCTGTCCCGGGACAGCTTAGCAATCAGCCCCAGCATTTT.

This clonotype was counted a few times. The chain is built from TRBV7-9 and TRBJ1-2; a weak D match, TRBD1 (6 bases). The germline V and J ends were trimmed by 5 bases and 4 bases, with 11 bases remaining between them. This CDR3 is built from 13 residues. Germline V lookup: CDR1 SEHNR, CDR2 FQNEAQ (reference sequence). The CDR3 DNA follows: TGTGCCAGCAGCAACAGGGAGATCTATGGCTACACCTTC. This encodes CASSNREIYGYTF.

This clonotype appeared a few times. The chain carries TRBV7-2 and TRBJ2-2, with a possible D match to TRBD2 (6 bases). Germline assignment: CDR1 SGHTA and CDR2 FQGNSA. The CDR3 runs to 14 residues. The ends were cut back, 4 bases at V and 7 bases at J, with 13 bases in the middle. CDR3 nucleotides: TGTGCCAGCAGCTCGAATCGGGGGATCGGGGAGCTGTTTTTT. This encodes CASSSNRGIGELFF.

This clonotype has only a few counts. V and J are TRBV7-6 and TRBJ2-1; TRBD2 matches at 7 bases. Germline lookup yields CDR1 SGHVS and CDR2 FNYEAQ. This CDR3 is 16 amino acids long. V shed 4 bases and J 2 bases; nucleotides not matched to a gene: 8. The CDR3 loop reads CASSSNERGTYNEQFF. In DNA, the CDR3 is TGTGCCAGCAGCTCCAACGAGCGGGGCACCTACAATGAGCAGTTCTTC.

The V call is TRBV5-1, the J call TRBJ1-1, with D uncertain. V gave up 4 bases and J gave up 1 base, with 11 bases separating them. Germline CDR1 is SGHRS and CDR2 is YFSETQ. CDR3 length equals 14 residues. CDR3 loop: CASSGPDRNTEAFF. The CDR3 DNA reads as TGCGCCAGCAGCGGCCCCGACCGGAACACTGAAGCTTTCTTT.

A few counts support this clonotype. This chain joins TRBV20-1 and TRBJ2-3; 8 bases line up with TRBD2. Per the germline V gene, CDR1 is DFQATT and CDR2 is SNEGSKA (reference sequence). The CDR3 is 17 residues long. The trim removed 0 bases at V and 1 base at J, leaving 9 bases unmatched. The CDR3 nucleotides are TGCAGTGCTAGAGATATGGGACTAGGGCTCGGCACAGATACGCAGTATTTT. This translates into CSARDMGLGLGTDTQYF.

This clonotype has a count of ten or more. The chain joins TRBV24-1 to TRBJ2-5; the D gene is possibly TRBD2 (5 bases). Germline CDR1 and CDR2: KGHDR and SFDVKD. V was clipped by 0 bases and J by 7 bases, with 5 bases between them. The CDR3 contains 12 residues. CDR3 nucleotides: TGTGCCACCAGTGATTTGGAGGGGACCCAGTACTTC. This translates into CATSDLEGTQYF.

This clonotype was observed at least ten times. The genes are TRBV7-2 and TRBJ1-1, with D possibly matching TRBD1 (5 bases). V lost 2 bases, J lost 4 bases, and 14 bases lay in between. Germline loops: CDR1 SGHTA, CDR2 FQGNSA. The CDR3 spans 15 residues. The CDR3 nucleotides read TGTGCCAGCAGCTTAAGAATTGGGGACCGCACTGAAGCTTTCTTT. Translating it yields CASSLRIGDRTEAFF.

This clonotype was counted ten times or more. This chain's CDR3 is CASSFAIVETQYF. In DNA, the CDR3 is TGTGCCAGCAGCTTCGCCATCGTCGAGACCCAGTACTTC. The gene calls are TRBV7-9 and TRBJ2-5, with no clear D. CDR3 size: 13 residues. In germline, CDR1 is SEHNR, CDR2 FQNEAQ (reference sequence). V was trimmed by 3 bases and J by 5 bases, leaving 10 bases between them.

This clonotype was observed many times. J is TRBJ1-1 and V is TRBV7-2, with 7 bases matching TRBD1. CDR1 is SGHTA, CDR2 FQGNSA, per germline. Trimming at V came to 7 bases and at J to 3 bases, leaving 5 bases not matched to a gene. The CDR3 is 13 residues long. CDR3 amino acids: CASTKGQYTEAFF. The CDR3 DNA is TGTGCCAGCACCAAGGGACAGTACACTGAAGCTTTCTTT.

This clonotype was counted many times. This chain connects TRBV7-2 to TRBJ1-1; 7 bases align to TRBD1. Per germline, CDR1 SGHTA and CDR2 FQGNSA. V shed 6 bases and J 0 bases; nucleotides not matched to a gene: 1. The length of the CDR3 is 13 residues. In DNA form, the CDR3 reads TGTGCCAGCAGGACAGGGCTGAACACTGAAGCTTTCTTT. Its protein is CASRTGLNTEAFF.

The chain combines TRBV7-2 with TRBJ1-5; D gene unclear. CDR3 size: 16 residues. V lost 4 bases and J 0 bases, leaving 13 bases between the germline ends. Germline loops: CDR1 SGHTA, CDR2 FQGNSA. The CDR3 bases are TGTGCCAGCAGCTCCCGGGTTCGAAATAGCAATCAGCCCCAGCATTTT. It encodes CASSSRVRNSNQPQHF.

The chain couples TRBV29-1 to TRBJ1-4; 7 bases are shared with TRBD1. This CDR3 has 13 amino acids. Germline V gene data show CDR1 as SQVTM and CDR2 as ANQGSEA. Unmatched junction bases numbered 6, after V lost 7 bases and J lost 4 bases. CDR3 nucleotides: TGCAGCGGTAGACAGGGTTTTAATGAAAAACTGTTTTTT. Translated: CSGRQGFNEKLFF.

CDR3 sequence reads: CASSVDPKSSYEQYF. The CDR3 nucleotides read TGTGCCAGCAGCGTAGACCCCAAGAGCTCCTACGAGCAGTACTTC. The chain joins TRBV9 to TRBJ2-7; D is undetermined. The germline V gene has CDR1 SGDLS and CDR2 YYNGEE. The CDR3 loop spans 15 amino acids. Trimming left V 0 bases short and J 0 bases short, with 10 bases between.

Only a few counts were recorded for this clonotype. The chain has TRBV25-1 and TRBJ1-6; possibly TRBD1 for D (6 bases). Germline loops: CDR1 MGHDK, CDR2 SYGVNS. The CDR3 consists of 15 residues. The germline V and J ends were trimmed by 2 bases and 7 bases, with 12 bases remaining between them. Here the CDR3 DNA reads TGTGCCAGCAGTGAACAGGGGTTGGGGAATTCACCCCTCCACTTT. This encodes CASSEQGLGNSPLHF. The full variable domain, with the rest looked up from reference TRBV25-1 and TRBJ1-6, is EADIYQTPRYLVIGTGKKITLECSQTMGHDKMYWYQQDPGMELHLIHYSYGVNSTEKGDLSSESTVSRIRTEHFPLTLESARPSHTSQYLCASSEQGLGNSPLHFGNGTRLTVT.

This clonotype was observed many times. The chain uses TRBV7-2 and TRBJ2-2; 8 bases map to TRBD1. Germline loops: CDR1 SGHTA, CDR2 FQGNSA. V shed 8 bases and J 4 bases; nucleotides not matched to a gene: 6. The CDR3 runs to 14 residues. Written as DNA, the CDR3 is TGTGCCAGCGGACAGGGATATGGCACCGGGGAGCTGTTTTTT. It is translated as CASGQGYGTGELFF.

This clonotype was seen only a few times. The gene calls are TRBV7-9 and TRBJ2-7; 10 bases agree with TRBD2. Germline assignment: CDR1 SEHNR and CDR2 FQNEAQ (reference sequence). This CDR3 is built from 15 residues. With V trimmed by 2 bases and J by 7 bases, 8 bases remained unmatched. In DNA form, the CDR3 reads TGTGCCAGCAGCTTATATGATAGCGGGAGGAAAGAGCAGTACTTC. Amino acids: CASSLYDSGRKEQYF.

CDR3 in DNA: TGCAGTGCTCCGGGCAGGGTTGTCAACAATGAGCAGTTCTTC. Translating it yields CSAPGRVVNNEQFF. This chain links TRBV20-1 with TRBJ2-1; TRBD1 is a possible D gene (5 bases). V shed 5 bases and J shed 5 bases, with 16 bases lying between them. Germline CDR1 and CDR2: DFQATT and SNEGSKA (reference sequence). The CDR3 is 14 residues long.

This clonotype has more than one count but fewer than ten. The V call is TRBV27, the J call TRBJ2-1; D gene uncertain. Germline CDR1 MNHEY, CDR2 SMNVEV (reference sequence). The CDR3 has 15 amino acids. The ends were cut back, 5 bases at V and 0 bases at J, with 11 bases in the middle. This CDR3 reads CASSRREASYNEQFF. CDR3 bases: TGTGCCAGCAGTCGCCGCGAAGCCTCCTACAATGAGCAGTTCTTC.